This TCR beta chain was captured by sequencing in a study of identical twins. In TCRdb, the 5' RACE reads were re-called with MiXCR into one record per CDR3 protein. The sample lists hundreds of thousands of distinct CDR3 sequences; roughly 10% were seen once. Healthy Caucasians provided all donations. This clonotype was detected only a few times. Looked up from germline, CDR1 is SGHRS and CDR2 is YFSETQ. V was trimmed by 1 base and J by 6 bases, leaving 10 bases between them. This CDR3 is built from 13 residues. This clonotype originated in a woman aged 18 to 35 in good health. The sample comprised memory (CD45RO+) T cells sorted from blood. The rearrangement links TRBV5-1 to TRBJ1-2; D is possibly TRBD1 (5 bases). The DNA of the CDR3 is TGCGCCAGCAGCTTGTGGCAGGGAGATGGCTACACCTTC. This gives the protein CASSLWQGDGYTF.